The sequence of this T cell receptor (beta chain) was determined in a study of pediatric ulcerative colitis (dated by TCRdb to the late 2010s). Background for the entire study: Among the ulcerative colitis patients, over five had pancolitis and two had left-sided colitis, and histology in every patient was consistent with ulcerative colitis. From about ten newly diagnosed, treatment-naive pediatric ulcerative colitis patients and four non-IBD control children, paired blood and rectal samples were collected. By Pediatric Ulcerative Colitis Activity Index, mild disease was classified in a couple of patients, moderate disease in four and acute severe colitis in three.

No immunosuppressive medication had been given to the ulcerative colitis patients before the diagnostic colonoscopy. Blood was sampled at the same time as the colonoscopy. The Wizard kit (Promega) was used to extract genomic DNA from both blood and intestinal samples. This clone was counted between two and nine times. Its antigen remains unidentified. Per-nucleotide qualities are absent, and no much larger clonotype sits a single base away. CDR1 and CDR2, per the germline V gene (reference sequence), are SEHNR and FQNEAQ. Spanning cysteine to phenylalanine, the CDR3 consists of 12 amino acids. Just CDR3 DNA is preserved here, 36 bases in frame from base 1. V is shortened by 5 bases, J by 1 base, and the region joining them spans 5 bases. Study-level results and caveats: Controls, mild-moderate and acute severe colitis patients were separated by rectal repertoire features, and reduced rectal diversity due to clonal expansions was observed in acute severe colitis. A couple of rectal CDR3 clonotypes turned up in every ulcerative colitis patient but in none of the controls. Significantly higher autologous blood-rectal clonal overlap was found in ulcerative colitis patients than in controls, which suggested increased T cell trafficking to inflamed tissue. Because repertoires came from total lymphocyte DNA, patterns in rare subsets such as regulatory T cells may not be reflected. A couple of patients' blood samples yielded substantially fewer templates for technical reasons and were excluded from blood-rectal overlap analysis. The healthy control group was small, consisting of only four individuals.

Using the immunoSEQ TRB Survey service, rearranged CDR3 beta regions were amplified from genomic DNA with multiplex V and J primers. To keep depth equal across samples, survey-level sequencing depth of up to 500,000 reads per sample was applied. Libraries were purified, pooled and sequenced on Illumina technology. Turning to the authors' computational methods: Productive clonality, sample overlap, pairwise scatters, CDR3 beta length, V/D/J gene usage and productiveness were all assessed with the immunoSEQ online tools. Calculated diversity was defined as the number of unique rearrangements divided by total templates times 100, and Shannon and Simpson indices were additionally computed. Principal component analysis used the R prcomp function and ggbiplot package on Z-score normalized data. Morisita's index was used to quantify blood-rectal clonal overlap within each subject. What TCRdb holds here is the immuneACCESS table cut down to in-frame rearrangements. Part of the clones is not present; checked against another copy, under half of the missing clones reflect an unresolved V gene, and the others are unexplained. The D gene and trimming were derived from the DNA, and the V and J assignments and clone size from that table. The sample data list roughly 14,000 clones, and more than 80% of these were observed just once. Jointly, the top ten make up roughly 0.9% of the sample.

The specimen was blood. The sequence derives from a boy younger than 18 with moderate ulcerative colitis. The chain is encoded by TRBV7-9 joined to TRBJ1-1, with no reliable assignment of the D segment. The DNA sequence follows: TGTGCCAGCAGCAACGCGAACACTGAAGCTTTCTTT. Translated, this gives CASSNANTEAFF.